Following are 9 T cell receptor beta chains from one sample sequenced in a study of blood T cell repertoires in COVID-19. Here immunoSEQ multiplex PCR was the method, and the copy in TCRdb shows in-frame clones only, minus some. The table has roughly 41,000 clones, more than 70% seen once; the top ten hold 4.8%. The sequenced sample consisted of peripheral blood. These receptors were collected from a human donor in a cohort sampled during active COVID-19.

V gene TRBV19 combines with J gene TRBJ1-1; the D is unclear. The length of the CDR3 is 14 residues. Germline lookup yields CDR1 LNHDA and CDR2 SQIVND (reference sequence). V was shortened by 3 bases and J by 6 bases, with 14 bases between the two germline ends. CDR3 DNA sequence: TGTGCCAGTAGTATCCCGGGTGGGTTGGCTGAAGCTTTCTTT. Encoded protein: CASSIPGGLAEAFF.

This chain links TRBV15 with TRBJ1-1; a possible D gene is TRBD1 (5 bases). The germline V gene has CDR1 LNHNV and CDR2 YYDKDF (reference sequence). The CDR3 sequence is 16 residues long. V dropped 4 bases and J dropped 2 bases, with 17 bases sitting between them. For the CDR3, the DNA is TGTGCCACCAGCACCGGGACCCCCGGGGGAAACACTGAAGCTTTCTTT. Protein product: CATSTGTPGGNTEAFF. Complete variable domain (other parts from reference TRBV15 and TRBJ1-1): DAMVIQNPRYQVTQFGKPVTLSCSQTLNHNVMYWYQQKSSQAPKLLFHYYDKDFNNEADTPDNFQSRRPNTSFCFLDIRSPGLGDTAMYLCATSTGTPGGNTEAFFGQGTRLTVV.

The chain links TRBV7-9 to TRBJ1-2; 8 nucleotides agree with TRBD1. J was trimmed by 6 bases and V by 8 bases; bases with no gene match: 11. Germline V gives CDR1 SEHNR, CDR2 FQNEAQ (reference sequence). This CDR3 has 14 amino acids. CDR3 sequence (DNA): TGTGCCAGCCAATCTACCCAGGGGGCAGATGGCTACACCTTC. Translating it yields CASQSTQGADGYTF.

CDR3 protein: CTKVQGGFYEQYF. The CDR3 DNA sequence: TGCACCAAGGTACAGGGTGGATTCTACGAGCAGTACTTC. V is TRBV1 and J is TRBJ2-7; the table's D gene call, TRBD1, was not cross checked with the DNA. TRBV1 corresponds to a pseudogene. The CDR3 is 13 amino acids.

The chain combines TRBV24-1 with TRBJ2-3; D is ambiguous. Germline CDR1 reads KGHDR; CDR2 reads SFDVKD. CDR3 length: 14 residues. With 10 bases removed from V and 0 bases from J, the gap between germline ends came to 13 bases. CDR3 sequence (DNA): TGTGCCACACGCGGTGCAGTAAGCACAGATACGCAGTATTTT. Translation gives CATRGAVSTDTQYF.

This chain connects TRBV7-6 to TRBJ2-3; 9 bases match TRBD1. Trimming cost V 3 bases and J 5 bases; bases outside gene matches: 6. The CDR3 is 15 amino acids. The germline V gene encodes CDR1 SGHVS and CDR2 FNYEAQ. Here the CDR3 reads CASSFGTGIGDTQYF. The DNA of the CDR3 is TGTGCCAGCAGCTTTGGGACAGGGATTGGAGATACGCAGTATTTT.

The chain is built from TRBV19 and TRBJ1-3; 7 bases align to TRBD1. This CDR3 has 14 residues. With 3 bases clipped from V and 5 bases from J, the junction kept 4 bases outside the gene matches. Germline V lookup: CDR1 LNHDA, CDR2 SQIVND (reference sequence). The CDR3 spells CASSIGTARNTIYF. The CDR3 DNA sequence: TGTGCCAGTAGTATCGGGACAGCTAGAAACACCATATATTTT.

This clone was counted only a few times. The rearrangement links TRBV7-9 to TRBJ1-1; 7 bases fit TRBD1. The CDR3 totals 13 residues. Germline V CDR1 and CDR2: SEHNR, FQNEAQ (reference sequence). V was pared by 5 bases and J by 3 bases, with 3 bases of the junction left unmatched. The CDR3 bases are TGTGCCAGCAGCGAAACAGGGGACACTGAAGCTTTCTTT. Encoded protein: CASSETGDTEAFF.

This chain connects TRBV7-9 to TRBJ1-5; D is ambiguous. Germline lookup yields CDR1 SEHNR and CDR2 FQNEAQ (reference sequence). This CDR3 has 12 residues. The V end was cut by 5 bases, the J end by 6 bases, with 8 bases between. DNA for the CDR3: TGTGCCAGCAGCCTCGGGAGTCAGCCCCAGCATTTT. Encoded protein: CASSLGSQPQHF.